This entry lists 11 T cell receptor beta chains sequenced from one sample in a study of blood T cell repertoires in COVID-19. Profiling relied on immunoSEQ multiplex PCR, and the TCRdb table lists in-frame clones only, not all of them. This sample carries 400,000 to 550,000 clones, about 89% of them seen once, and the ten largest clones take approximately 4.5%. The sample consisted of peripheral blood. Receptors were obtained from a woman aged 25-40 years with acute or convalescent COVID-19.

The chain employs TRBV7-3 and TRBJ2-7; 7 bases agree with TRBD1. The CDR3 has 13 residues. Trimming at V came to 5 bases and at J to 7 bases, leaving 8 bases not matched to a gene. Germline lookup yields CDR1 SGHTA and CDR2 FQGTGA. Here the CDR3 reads CASSVRQGWEQYF. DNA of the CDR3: TGTGCCAGCAGCGTAAGACAGGGTTGGGAGCAGTACTTC.

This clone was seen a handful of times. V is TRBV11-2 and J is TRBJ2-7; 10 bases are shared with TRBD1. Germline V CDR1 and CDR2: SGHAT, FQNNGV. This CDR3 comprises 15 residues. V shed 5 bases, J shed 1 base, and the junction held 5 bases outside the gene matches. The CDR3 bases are TGTGCCAGCAGCCATCCGGGACAGGGGTCCTACGAGCAGTACTTC. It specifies CASSHPGQGSYEQYF.

The CDR3 spells CASSYGVPKGDTEAFF. In DNA form, the CDR3 reads TGTGCCAGCAGTTACGGTGTCCCCAAGGGGGACACTGAAGCTTTCTTT. The chain joins TRBV6-5 to TRBJ1-1, with a weak D call TRBD1 (6 bases). Germline loops: CDR1 MNHEY, CDR2 SVGAGI. This CDR3 comprises 16 residues. V was trimmed by 2 bases and J by 3 bases, leaving 16 bases between them.

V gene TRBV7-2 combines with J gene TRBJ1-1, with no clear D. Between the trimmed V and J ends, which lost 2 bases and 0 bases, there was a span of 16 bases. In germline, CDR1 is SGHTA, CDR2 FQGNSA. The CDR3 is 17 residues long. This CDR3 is CASSLISLRDVNTEAFF. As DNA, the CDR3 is TGTGCCAGCAGCTTAATTAGTTTACGAGATGTGAACACTGAAGCTTTCTTT.

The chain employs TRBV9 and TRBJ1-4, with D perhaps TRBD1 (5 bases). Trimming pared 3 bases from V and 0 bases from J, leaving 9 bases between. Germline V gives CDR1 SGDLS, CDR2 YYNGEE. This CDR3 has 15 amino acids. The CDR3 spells CASSERGATNEKLFF. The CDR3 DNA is TGTGCCAGCAGCGAAAGGGGTGCAACTAATGAAAAACTGTTTTTT.

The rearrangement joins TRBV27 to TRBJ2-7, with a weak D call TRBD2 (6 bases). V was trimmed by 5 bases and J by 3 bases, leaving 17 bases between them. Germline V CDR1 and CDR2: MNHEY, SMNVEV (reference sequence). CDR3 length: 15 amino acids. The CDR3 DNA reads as TGTGCCAGCAGTCCGAGATACTTGGGGGGCTACGAGCAGTACTTC. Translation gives CASSPRYLGGYEQYF.

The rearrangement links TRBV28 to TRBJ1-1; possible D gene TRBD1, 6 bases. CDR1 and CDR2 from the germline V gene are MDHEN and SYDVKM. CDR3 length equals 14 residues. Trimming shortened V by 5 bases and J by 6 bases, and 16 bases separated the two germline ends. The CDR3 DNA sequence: TGTGCCAGCAGTCGAGCCGGGGGGGGCCCTGAAGCTTTCTTT. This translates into CASSRAGGGPEAFF. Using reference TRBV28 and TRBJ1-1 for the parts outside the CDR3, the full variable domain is DVKVTQSSRYLVKRTGEKVFLECVQDMDHENMFWYRQDPGLGLRLIYFSYDVKMKEKGDIPEGYSVSREKKERFSLILESASTNQTSMYLCASSRAGGGPEAFFGQGTRLTVV.

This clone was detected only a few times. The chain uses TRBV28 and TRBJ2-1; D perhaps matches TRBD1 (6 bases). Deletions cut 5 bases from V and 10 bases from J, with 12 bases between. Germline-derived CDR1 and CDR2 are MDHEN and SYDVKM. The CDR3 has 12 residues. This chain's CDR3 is CASSTQGLEQFF. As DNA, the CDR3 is TGTGCCAGCAGTACACAGGGTTTGGAGCAGTTCTTC.

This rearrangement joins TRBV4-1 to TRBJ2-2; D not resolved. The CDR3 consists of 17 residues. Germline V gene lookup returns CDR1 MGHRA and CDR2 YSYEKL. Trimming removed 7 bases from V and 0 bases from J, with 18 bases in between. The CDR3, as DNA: TGCGCCAGCAACGAAGTAGCCCGGCGGCCGAACACCGGGGAGCTGTTTTTT. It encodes CASNEVARRPNTGELFF.

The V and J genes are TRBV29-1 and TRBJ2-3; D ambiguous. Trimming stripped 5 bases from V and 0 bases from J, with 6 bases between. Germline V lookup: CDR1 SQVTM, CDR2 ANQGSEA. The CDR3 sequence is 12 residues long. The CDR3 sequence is CSVPRSTDTQYF. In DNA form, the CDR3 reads TGCAGCGTTCCCAGGAGCACAGATACGCAGTATTTT.

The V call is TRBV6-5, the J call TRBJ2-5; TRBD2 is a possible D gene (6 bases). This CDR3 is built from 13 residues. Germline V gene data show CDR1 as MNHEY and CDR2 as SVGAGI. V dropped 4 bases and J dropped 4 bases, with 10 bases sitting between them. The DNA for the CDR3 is TGTGCCAGCAGTTCCCGGCGGGGAGAGACCCAGTACTTC. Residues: CASSSRRGETQYF.